The next 9 T cell receptor beta chains were all read from a single sample in a study of regulatory T cells in long-lasting Graves disease. HTBI primers from iRepertoire and Arm-PCR of CDR3 regions yielded the TCR beta libraries. TCRdb reanalysed the multiplex PCR reads using MiXCR and keeps one entry per CDR3 protein. The data contain 550,000 or so distinct CDR3 sequences, 12% of them singletons. As for time point: newly diagnosed GD, antithyroid drugs for less than 3 months. Generation of the TCR library employed RNA extracted from PBMCs. The same data also went into a second study, on T cells in Graves' hyperthyroidism and ophthalmopathy.

The sample here was peripheral blood mononuclear cells (PBMCs), taken at new diagnosis, from a patient treated with antithyroid drugs. Source of these receptors: a woman between 25 and 40 years old with Graves disease.

The J gene is TRBJ1-5, the V gene TRBV6-2 or TRBV6-3; TRBD1 might be the D (6 bases). This CDR3 region has 14 residues. Germline V gives CDR1 MNHEY, CDR2 SVGEGT. V lost 6 bases to trimming and J lost 1 base, with 10 bases between them. CDR3 bases: TGTGCCAGCAGGCCGGGGGCGAGCAATCAGCCCCAGCATTTT. Residues: CASRPGASNQPQHF.

On this clonotype: Being one base from a much bigger clone, this may be a read error. This rearrangement joins TRBV5-1 to TRBJ1-5; D is undetermined. CDR3 length: 14 residues. Trimming removed 4 bases from V and 2 bases from J, with 10 bases in between. From germline, CDR1 is SGHRS and CDR2 YFSETQ. DNA for the CDR3: TGCGCCAGCAGCCACGTCGAGGGCAATCAGCCCCAGCATTTT. Amino acid sequence: CASSHVEGNQPQHF.

The V and J genes are TRBV11-2 and TRBJ2-6; D not certain. The CDR3 extends over 15 amino acids. Trimming removed 3 bases from V and 2 bases from J, with 8 bases in between. Per the germline V gene, CDR1 is SGHAT and CDR2 is FQNNGV. The CDR3 DNA follows: TGTGCCAGCAGCTTTGAAGGAACTGGGGCCAACGTCCTGACTTTC. Amino acids: CASSFEGTGANVLTF. The full variable domain, in which reference TRBV11-2 and TRBJ2-6 provide the parts outside the CDR3, is EAGVAQSPRYKIIEKRQSVAFWCNPISGHATLYWYQQILGQGPKLLIQFQNNGVVDDSQLPKDRFSAERLKGVDSTLKIQPAKLEDSAVYLCASSFEGTGANVLTFGAGSRLTVL.

Many counts were recorded for this clonotype. V usage is TRBV20-1 and J usage is TRBJ2-7; 8 nucleotides match TRBD1. V lost 6 bases to trimming and J lost 4 bases; unmatched junction nucleotides: 14. Germline CDR1 is DFQATT and CDR2 is SNEGSKA (reference sequence). There are 15 residues in the CDR3. The CDR3 protein is CSAPRSPGQVYEQYF. The CDR3 region has the DNA TGCAGTGCCCCGAGATCACCGGGACAGGTGTACGAGCAGTACTTC.

This clonotype was counted many times. The chain combines TRBV15 with TRBJ2-3; 8 bases are shared with TRBD1. Germline-derived CDR1 and CDR2 are LNHNV and YYDKDF (reference sequence). CDR3 size: 14 residues. The V segment lost 7 bases and the J segment 5 bases; nucleotides outside the gene matches: 8. In nucleotides, the CDR3 is TGTGCCACCACCCTTGCAGGGGGCGAAGATACGCAGTATTTT. It translates to CATTLAGGEDTQYF.

A word on this clonotype: A much larger clone is a single base away; this may be a read error. This chain joins TRBV29-1 and TRBJ2-3, with D unresolved. Trimming took off 5 bases at V and 6 bases at J, with 9 bases between the two ends. This CDR3 contains 11 residues. The V gene's germline CDR1 is SQVTM and CDR2 ANQGSEA. The CDR3 protein is CSVRIMDTQYF. The CDR3 DNA is TGCAGCGTTCGGATCATGGATACGCAGTATTTT.

This clonotype was observed many times. J is TRBJ2-7 and V is TRBV11-2; no reliable D call. The V end lost 5 bases, the J end lost 2 bases, and 19 bases lay between the germline ends. This CDR3 region has 16 residues. Germline V gives CDR1 SGHAT, CDR2 FQNNGV. CDR3 sequence reads: CASSHAEVIVTYEQYF. The CDR3 region has the DNA TGTGCCAGCAGCCATGCTGAGGTTATAGTGACCTACGAGCAGTACTTC.

CDR3 in DNA: TGTGCCAGCAGCTTACGGAACACAGATACGCAGTATTTT. Protein sequence: CASSLRNTDTQYF. This chain uses TRBV7-9 with TRBJ2-3; D is uncertain. Trimming took off 2 bases at V and 2 bases at J, with 5 bases between the two ends. The CDR3 contains 13 residues. Germline values: CDR1 SEHNR, CDR2 FQNEAQ (reference sequence).

This clonotype was detected only a few times. J is TRBJ2-3 and V is TRBV19; the D call may be TRBD1 or TRBD2 (6 bases each). The J call is uncertain, as TRBJ2-7 better fits the DNA end. From germline, CDR1 is LNHDA and CDR2 SQIVND (reference sequence). The CDR3 contains 14 residues. CDR3 sequence: CASSIGGTRNEQYF. CDR3 DNA sequence: TGTGCCAGTAGTATAGGCGGGACAAGGAACGAGCAGTACTTC.